The 12 T cell receptor beta chains below all came from one sample that was sequenced in a study of T-cell memory formation after mild COVID-19. TCRdb analysed the 5' RACE reads with MiXCR anew, one entry per CDR3 protein. The sample gives fewer than 650,000 distinct CDR3 sequences, around 16% of which show up once; 8.1% is in the top ten. Sequencing input: PBMCs or a T cell subset sorted from them (not recorded which). The receptors originated from an adult woman who had mild COVID-19 (a few samples of this study predate the infection). Cell type and time point are not known.

The J gene is TRBJ2-7, the V gene TRBV7-6; tentatively, D is TRBD1 or TRBD2 (5 bases each). The germline CDR1 and CDR2 sequences are SGHVS and FNYEAQ. There are 17 residues in the CDR3. The V and J ends lost 4 bases and 2 bases respectively, with 21 bases between them. CDR3 sequence reads: CASSSWPLGRATYEQYF. In DNA form, the CDR3 reads TGTGCCAGCAGCTCGTGGCCGCTGGGGCGGGCGACCTACGAGCAGTACTTC.

This clonotype was recorded only once. The chain has TRBV2 and TRBJ2-5; D remains unclear. Germline V lookup: CDR1 SNHLY, CDR2 FYNNEI. V lost 3 bases, J lost 5 bases, and 13 bases lay in between. There are 14 residues in the CDR3. The CDR3 coding sequence is TGTGCCAGCAGTGATAGACTCTCCGGGGAGACCCAGTACTTC. This gives the protein CASSDRLSGETQYF.

This clonotype was detected a few times. V gene TRBV4-1 combines with J gene TRBJ2-7, with D maybe TRBD1 (6 bases). V was pared by 0 bases and J by 4 bases, with 22 bases between. Per the germline V gene, CDR1 is MGHRA and CDR2 is YSYEKL. There are 18 residues in the CDR3. The CDR3 spells CASSQDAFLTRGPYEQYF. The CDR3 DNA sequence: TGCGCCAGCAGCCAAGATGCATTCCTAACCAGGGGTCCTTACGAGCAGTACTTC.

The sample holds many counts of this clonotype. The V gene is TRBV12-3 or TRBV12-4, the J gene TRBJ2-5; the match to TRBD1 covers 8 bases. CDR3 length: 14 residues. Trimming cost V 5 bases and J 5 bases; bases outside gene matches: 7. CDR3 sequence reads: CASSPGQGFETQYF. CDR3 DNA: TGTGCCAGCAGTCCCGGACAGGGTTTCGAGACCCAGTACTTC.

This clonotype was observed a handful of times. V is TRBV28 and J is TRBJ2-7; maybe TRBD2 (5 bases). This CDR3 has 15 residues. V dropped 2 bases and J dropped 4 bases, with 15 bases sitting between them. Per the germline V gene, CDR1 is MDHEN and CDR2 is SYDVKM. CDR3 loop: CASSLPSGNSYEQYF. CDR3 nucleotide sequence: TGTGCCAGCAGTTTACCCTCGGGAAACTCGTACGAGCAGTACTTC. The complete variable domain, with remaining parts taken from reference TRBV28 and TRBJ2-7, reads DVKVTQSSRYLVKRTGEKVFLECVQDMDHENMFWYRQDPGLGLRLIYFSYDVKMKEKGDIPEGYSVSREKKERFSLILESASTNQTSMYLCASSLPSGNSYEQYFGPGTRLTVT.

This clonotype occurred a few times. The chain has TRBV29-1 and TRBJ2-1; 7 positions agree with TRBD1. The V gene end was trimmed by 8 bases and the J gene end by 6 bases; junction bases not matched to a gene: 13. Germline CDR1 and CDR2: SQVTM and ANQGSEA. The CDR3 is 14 residues long. In nucleotides, the CDR3 is TGCAGCCATGACACGGACAGGAGTATCAATGAGCAGTTCTTC. It translates to CSHDTDRSINEQFF.

The chain employs TRBV6-5 and TRBJ1-2, with D unresolved. CDR3 length equals 17 residues. V lost 0 bases and J 5 bases, leaving 19 bases between the germline ends. Germline V lookup: CDR1 MNHEY, CDR2 SVGAGI. The DNA for the CDR3 is TGTGCCAGCAGTTACTCGCGCCCGGGCTCCGGCTTTTATGGCTACACCTTC. Amino acid sequence: CASSYSRPGSGFYGYTF.

The V gene is TRBV5-1, the J gene TRBJ1-3; D gene ambiguous. V lost 4 bases and J lost 2, with 19 bases in between. The CDR3 contains 17 residues. CDR1 is SGHRS, CDR2 YFSETQ, per germline. In nucleotides, the CDR3 is TGCGCCAGCAGCCCCCTCGGGCCCCAGTCGACTGGAAACACCATATATTTT. It encodes CASSPLGPQSTGNTIYF.

CDR3 loop: CASSQGQGIGTQYF. The CDR3 coding sequence is TGTGCCAGCAGTCAAGGACAGGGGATAGGGACCCAGTACTTC. The V call is TRBV12-3 or TRBV12-4, the J call TRBJ2-5; 9 bases match TRBD1. This CDR3 has 14 amino acids. The V gene end was trimmed by 5 bases and the J gene end by 7 bases; junction bases not matched to a gene: 8.

This clonotype showed up just a few times. The chain links TRBV10-2 to TRBJ2-7; D perhaps matches TRBD2 (5 bases). This CDR3 region has 13 residues. Germline V gene data show CDR1 as WSHSY and CDR2 as SAAADI. V lost 7 bases, J lost 2 bases, and 12 bases lay in between. CDR3 residues: CASKETGTYEQYF. The CDR3 DNA reads TGCGCCAGCAAAGAAACCGGGACCTACGAGCAGTACTTC.

The V gene is TRBV6-5, the J gene TRBJ2-6, with D possibly being TRBD2 (5 bases). Between the trimmed V and J ends, which lost 7 bases and 1 base, there was a span of 8 bases. Germline V gives CDR1 MNHEY, CDR2 SVGAGI. This CDR3 has 14 amino acids. This CDR3 is CASTTGSGANVLTF. DNA of the CDR3: TGTGCCAGCACAACGGGGTCTGGGGCCAACGTCCTGACTTTC.

The chain is built from TRBV12-3 or TRBV12-4 and TRBJ2-7, with 10 bases aligning to TRBD1. The CDR3 has 14 amino acids. Trimming cost V 3 bases and J 6 bases; bases outside gene matches: 5. The CDR3 loop is CASSFRDRGGEQYF. The CDR3 DNA is TGTGCCAGCAGTTTTAGGGACAGGGGTGGCGAGCAGTACTTC.